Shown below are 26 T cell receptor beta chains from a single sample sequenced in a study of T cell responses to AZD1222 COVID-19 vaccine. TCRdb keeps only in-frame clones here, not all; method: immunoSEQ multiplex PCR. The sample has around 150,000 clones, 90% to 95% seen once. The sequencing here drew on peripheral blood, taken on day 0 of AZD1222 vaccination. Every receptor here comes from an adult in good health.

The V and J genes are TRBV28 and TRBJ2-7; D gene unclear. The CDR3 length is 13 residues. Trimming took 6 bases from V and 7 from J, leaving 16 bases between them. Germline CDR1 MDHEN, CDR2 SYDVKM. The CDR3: CASSQGKSREQYF. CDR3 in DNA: TGTGCCAGCAGCCAAGGTAAGTCAAGGGAGCAGTACTTC.

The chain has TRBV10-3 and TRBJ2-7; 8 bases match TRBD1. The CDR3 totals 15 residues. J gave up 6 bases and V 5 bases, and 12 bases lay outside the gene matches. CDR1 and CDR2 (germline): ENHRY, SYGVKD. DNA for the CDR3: TGTGCCATCAGTAACAGGGGGGATACCTACGGCGAGCAGTACTTC. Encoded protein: CAISNRGDTYGEQYF.

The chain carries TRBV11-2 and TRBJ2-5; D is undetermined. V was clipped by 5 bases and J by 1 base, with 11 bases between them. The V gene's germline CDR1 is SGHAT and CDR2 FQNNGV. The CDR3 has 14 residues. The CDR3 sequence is CASSPQNSQETQYF. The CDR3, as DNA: TGTGCCAGCAGCCCCCAGAACTCCCAAGAGACCCAGTACTTC. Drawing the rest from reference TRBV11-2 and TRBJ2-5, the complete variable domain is EAGVAQSPRYKIIEKRQSVAFWCNPISGHATLYWYQQILGQGPKLLIQFQNNGVVDDSQLPKDRFSAERLKGVDSTLKIQPAKLEDSAVYLCASSPQNSQETQYFGPGTRLLVL.

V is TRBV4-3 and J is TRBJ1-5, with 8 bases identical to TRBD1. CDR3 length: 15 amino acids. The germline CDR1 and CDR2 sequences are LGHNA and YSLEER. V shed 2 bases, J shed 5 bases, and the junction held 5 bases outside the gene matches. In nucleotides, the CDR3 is TGCGCCAGCAGCCAACTTCAGGGGGCGGATCAGCCCCAGCATTTT. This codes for CASSQLQGADQPQHF.

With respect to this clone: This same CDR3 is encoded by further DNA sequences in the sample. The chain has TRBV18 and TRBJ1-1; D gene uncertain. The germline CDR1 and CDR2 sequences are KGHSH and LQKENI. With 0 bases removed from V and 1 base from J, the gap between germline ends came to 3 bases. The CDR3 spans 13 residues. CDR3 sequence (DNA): TGTGCCAGCTCACCACCAGGGAACACTGAAGCTTTCTTT. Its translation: CASSPPGNTEAFF. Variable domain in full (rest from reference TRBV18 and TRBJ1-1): NAGVMQNPRHLVRRRGQEARLRCSPMKGHSHVYWYRQLPEEGLKFMVYLQKENIIDESGMPKERFSAEFPKEGPSILRIQQVVRGDSAAYFCASSPPGNTEAFFGQGTRLTVV.

The CDR3 protein is CASSYRGQGFAYGYTF. CDR3 bases: TGTGCCAGCAGTTACCGCGGACAGGGGTTTGCCTATGGCTACACCTTC. This sequence joins TRBV6-2 or TRBV6-3 and TRBJ1-2; 9 bases are a match to TRBD1. CDR3 length: 16 amino acids. CDR1 MNHEY and CDR2 SVGEGT come from the germline V gene. With 2 bases clipped from V and 4 bases from J, the junction kept 8 bases outside the gene matches.

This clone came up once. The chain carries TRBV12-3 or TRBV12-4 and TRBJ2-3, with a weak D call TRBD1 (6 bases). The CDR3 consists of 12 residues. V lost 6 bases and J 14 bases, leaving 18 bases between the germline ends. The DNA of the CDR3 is TGTGCCAGCAGAACAGGGACAAATCCCGGGTATTTT. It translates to CASRTGTNPGYF.

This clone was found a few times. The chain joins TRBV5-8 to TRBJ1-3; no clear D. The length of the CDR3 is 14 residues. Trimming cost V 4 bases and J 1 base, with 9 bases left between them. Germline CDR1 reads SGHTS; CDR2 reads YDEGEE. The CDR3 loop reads CASSPMDSGNTIYF. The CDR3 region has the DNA TGTGCCAGCAGCCCCATGGATTCTGGAAACACCATATATTTT.

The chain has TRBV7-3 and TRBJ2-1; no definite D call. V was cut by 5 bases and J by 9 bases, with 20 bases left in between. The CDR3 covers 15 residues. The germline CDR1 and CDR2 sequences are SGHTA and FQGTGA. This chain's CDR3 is CASSLHEQFSGEQFF. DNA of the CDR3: TGTGCCAGCAGCCTACATGAACAATTCTCGGGTGAGCAGTTCTTC.

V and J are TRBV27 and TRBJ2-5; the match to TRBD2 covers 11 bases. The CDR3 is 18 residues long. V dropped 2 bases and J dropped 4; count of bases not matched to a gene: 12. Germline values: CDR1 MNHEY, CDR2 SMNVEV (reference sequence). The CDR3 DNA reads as TGTGCCAGCAGTTTAAGGCCTCTCCGACTAGCGGGGAGAGAGACCCAGTACTTC. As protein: CASSLRPLRLAGRETQYF.

The CDR3 spells CASSLMSGGTEAFF. The CDR3 DNA follows: TGTGCCAGCAGTTTAATGTCAGGGGGCACTGAAGCTTTCTTT. This chain uses TRBV27 with TRBJ1-1; 7 bases map to TRBD1. This CDR3 region has 14 residues. Germline lookup yields CDR1 MNHEY and CDR2 SMNVEV (reference sequence). Trimming took 2 bases from V and 4 from J; bases not matched to a gene: 4.

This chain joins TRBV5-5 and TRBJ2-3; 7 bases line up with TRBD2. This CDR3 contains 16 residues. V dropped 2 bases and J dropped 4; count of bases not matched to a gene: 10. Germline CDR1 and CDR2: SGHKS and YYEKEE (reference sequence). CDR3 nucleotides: TGTGCCAGCAGCTTTGCCTCTAGCGGTTCGGCAGATACGCAGTATTTT. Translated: CASSFASSGSADTQYF.

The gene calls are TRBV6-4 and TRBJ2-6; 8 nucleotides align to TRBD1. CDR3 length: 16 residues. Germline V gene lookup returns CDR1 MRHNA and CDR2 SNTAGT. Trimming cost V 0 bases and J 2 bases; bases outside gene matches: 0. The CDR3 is CASSDSRGPGANVLTF. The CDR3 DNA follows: TGTGCCAGCAGTGACTCCAGGGGGCCTGGGGCCAACGTCCTGACTTTC.

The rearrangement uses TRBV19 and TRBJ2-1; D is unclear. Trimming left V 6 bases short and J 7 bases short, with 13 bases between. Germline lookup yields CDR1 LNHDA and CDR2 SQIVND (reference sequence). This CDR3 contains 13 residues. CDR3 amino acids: CASSQGPRNEQFF. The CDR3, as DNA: TGTGCCAGTAGCCAAGGGCCCAGGAATGAGCAGTTCTTC.

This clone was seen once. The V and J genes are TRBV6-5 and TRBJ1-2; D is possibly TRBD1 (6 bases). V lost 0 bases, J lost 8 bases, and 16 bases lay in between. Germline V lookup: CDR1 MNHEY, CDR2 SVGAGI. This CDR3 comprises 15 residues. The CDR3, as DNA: TGTGCCAGCAGTTACTCTGCCGGGGGCGCAAGGGGCTACACCTTC. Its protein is CASSYSAGGARGYTF.

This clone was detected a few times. The CDR3: CASSLEGVDTQYF. As DNA, the CDR3 is TGTGCCAGCAGCTTAGAGGGCGTGGATACGCAGTATTTT. V usage is TRBV11-2 and J usage is TRBJ2-3; D unresolved. Germline assignment: CDR1 SGHAT and CDR2 FQNNGV. Trimming took 0 bases from V and 6 from J, leaving 7 bases between them. The CDR3 length is 13 residues.

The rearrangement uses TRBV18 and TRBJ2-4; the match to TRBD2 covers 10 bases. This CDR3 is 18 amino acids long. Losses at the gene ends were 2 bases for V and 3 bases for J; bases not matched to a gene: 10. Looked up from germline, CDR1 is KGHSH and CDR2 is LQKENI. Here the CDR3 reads CASSPIVLAGADKNIQYF. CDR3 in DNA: TGTGCCAGCTCACCAATCGTTCTAGCGGGGGCGGACAAAAACATTCAGTACTTC.

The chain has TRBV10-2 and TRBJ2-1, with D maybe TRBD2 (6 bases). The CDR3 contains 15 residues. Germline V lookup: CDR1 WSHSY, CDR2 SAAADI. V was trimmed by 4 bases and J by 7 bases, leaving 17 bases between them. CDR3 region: CASSGGVPLENEQFF. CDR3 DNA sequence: TGCGCCAGCAGTGGGGGGGTCCCACTAGAGAATGAGCAGTTCTTC.

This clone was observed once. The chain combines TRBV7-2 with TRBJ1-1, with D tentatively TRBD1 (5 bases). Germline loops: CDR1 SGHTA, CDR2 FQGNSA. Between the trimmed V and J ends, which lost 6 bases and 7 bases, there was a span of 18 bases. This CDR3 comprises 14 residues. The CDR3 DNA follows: TGTGCCAGCAGGCTAGCCCCTTTAGGGGTTGAAGCTTTCTTT. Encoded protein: CASRLAPLGVEAFF.

The CDR3 DNA reads as TGCGCCAGCAGCACGGGGGGTAGCGGGACCTCCTACAATGAGCAGTTCTTC. This gives the protein CASSTGGSGTSYNEQFF. The V call is TRBV5-1, the J call TRBJ2-1, with TRBD2 matching over 8 bases. Unmatched junction bases numbered 9, after V lost 4 bases and J lost 0 bases. Germline CDR1 reads SGHRS; CDR2 reads YFSETQ. The CDR3 contains 17 residues.

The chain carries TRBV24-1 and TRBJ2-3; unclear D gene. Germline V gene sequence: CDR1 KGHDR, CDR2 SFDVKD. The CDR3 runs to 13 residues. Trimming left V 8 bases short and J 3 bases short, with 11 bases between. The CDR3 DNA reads TGTGCCACCACGAACAGAGAGACAGATACGCAGTATTTT. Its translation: CATTNRETDTQYF.

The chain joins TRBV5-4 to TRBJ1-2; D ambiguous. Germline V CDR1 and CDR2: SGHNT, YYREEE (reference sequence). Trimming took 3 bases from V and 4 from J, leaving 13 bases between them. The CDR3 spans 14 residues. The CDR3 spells CASSSAAGFYGYTF. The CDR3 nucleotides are TGTGCCAGCAGCTCGGCCGCAGGATTCTATGGCTACACCTTC.

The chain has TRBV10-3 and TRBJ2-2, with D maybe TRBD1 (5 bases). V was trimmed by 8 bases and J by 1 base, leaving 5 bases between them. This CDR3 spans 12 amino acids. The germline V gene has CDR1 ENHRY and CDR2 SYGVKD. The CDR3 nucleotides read TGTGCCATCGGACAGAACACCGGGGAGCTGTTTTTT. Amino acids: CAIGQNTGELFF.

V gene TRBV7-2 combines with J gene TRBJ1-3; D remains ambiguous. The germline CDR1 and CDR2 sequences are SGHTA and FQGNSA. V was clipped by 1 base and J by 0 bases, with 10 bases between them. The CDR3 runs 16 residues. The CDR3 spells CASSLGSSSSGNTIYF. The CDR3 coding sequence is TGTGCCAGCAGCTTAGGGTCCTCGAGCTCTGGAAACACCATATATTTT. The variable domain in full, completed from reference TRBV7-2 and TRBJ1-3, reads GAGVSQSPSNKVTEKGKDVELRCDPISGHTALYWYRQSLGQGLEFLIYFQGNSAPDKSGLPSDRFSAERTGGSVSTLTIQRTQQEDSAVYLCASSLGSSSSGNTIYFGEGSWLTVV.

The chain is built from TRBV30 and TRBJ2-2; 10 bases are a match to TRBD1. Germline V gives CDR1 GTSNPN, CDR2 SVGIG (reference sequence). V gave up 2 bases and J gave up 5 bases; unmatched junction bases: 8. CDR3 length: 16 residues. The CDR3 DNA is TGTGCCTGGAGTCCACCGGGACAGGGGCGGACCGGGGAGCTGTTTTTT. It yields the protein CAWSPPGQGRTGELFF.

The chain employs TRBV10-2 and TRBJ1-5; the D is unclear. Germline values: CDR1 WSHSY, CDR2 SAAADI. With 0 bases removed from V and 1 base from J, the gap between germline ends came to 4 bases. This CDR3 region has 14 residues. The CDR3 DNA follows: TGCGCCAGCAGTGAGTCTGTCAGCAATCAGCCCCAGCATTTT. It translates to CASSESVSNQPQHF.